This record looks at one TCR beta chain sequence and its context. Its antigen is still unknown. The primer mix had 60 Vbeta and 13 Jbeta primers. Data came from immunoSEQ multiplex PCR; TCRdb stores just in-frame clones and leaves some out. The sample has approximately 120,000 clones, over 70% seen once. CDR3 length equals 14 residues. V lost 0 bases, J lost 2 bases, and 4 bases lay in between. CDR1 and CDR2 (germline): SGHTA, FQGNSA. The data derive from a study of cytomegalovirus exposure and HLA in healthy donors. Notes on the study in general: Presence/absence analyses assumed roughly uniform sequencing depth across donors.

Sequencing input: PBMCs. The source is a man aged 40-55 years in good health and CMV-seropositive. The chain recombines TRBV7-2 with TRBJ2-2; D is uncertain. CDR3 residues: CASSLARNTGELFF. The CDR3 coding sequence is TGTGCCAGCAGCTTAGCTAGAAACACCGGGGAGCTGTTTTTT. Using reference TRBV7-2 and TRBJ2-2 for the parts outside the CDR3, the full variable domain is GAGVSQSPSNKVTEKGKDVELRCDPISGHTALYWYRQSLGQGLEFLIYFQGNSAPDKSGLPSDRFSAERTGGSVSTLTIQRTQQEDSAVYLCASSLARNTGELFFGEGSRLTVL.